A single sample is the source of the 17 T cell receptor beta chains below, sequenced in a study of T cell responses to AZD1222 COVID-19 vaccine. Sequenced by immunoSEQ multiplex PCR; TCRdb stores in-frame clones only, minus some. This repertoire shows 150,000 to 200,000 clones, 94% found once; its top ten account for about 0.64%. The sequencing used peripheral blood, collected on day 0 of AZD1222 vaccination. The receptors originated from an adult in good health.

This clone appeared once. This chain uses TRBV30 with TRBJ2-5; D unclear. The CDR3 has 12 amino acids. Germline V gives CDR1 GTSNPN, CDR2 SVGIG (reference sequence). Trimming cost V 5 bases and J 5 bases, with 12 bases left between them. The CDR3 spells CAWGWDLETQYF. CDR3 DNA sequence: TGTGCCTGGGGATGGGATCTGGAGACCCAGTACTTC. Drawing the rest from reference TRBV30 and TRBJ2-5, the complete variable domain is SQTIHQWPATLVQPVGSPLSLECTVEGTSNPNLYWYRQAAGRGLQLLFYSVGIGQISSEVPQNLSASRPQDRQFILSSKKLLLSDSGFYLCAWGWDLETQYFGPGTRLLVL.

The chain employs TRBV6-6 and TRBJ1-2; 10 bases match TRBD1. The V gene's germline CDR1 is MNHNY and CDR2 SVGAGI (reference sequence). Trimming took 5 bases from V and 8 from J; bases not matched to a gene: 17. The CDR3 covers 17 residues. The CDR3 spells CASSQSGTGVKVVGYTF. The CDR3 region has the DNA TGTGCCAGCAGTCAATCCGGGACAGGGGTTAAGGTCGTGGGCTACACCTTC.

The chain carries TRBV7-2 and TRBJ2-1, with no clear D. This CDR3 is built from 14 residues. The germline V gene has CDR1 SGHTA and CDR2 FQGNSA. V lost 5 bases and J 6 bases, leaving 14 bases between the germline ends. The CDR3 is CASSPGNGVNEQFF. CDR3 DNA sequence: TGTGCCAGCAGCCCAGGTAACGGAGTCAATGAGCAGTTCTTC.

This clone was seen only once. The chain uses TRBV5-4 and TRBJ1-1; D call uncertain. Trimming shortened V by 3 bases and J by 0 bases, and 12 bases separated the two germline ends. The CDR3 contains 15 residues. In germline, CDR1 is SGHNT, CDR2 YYREEE (reference sequence). The CDR3: CASSSGFVVNTEAFF. CDR3 DNA sequence: TGTGCCAGCAGCTCCGGGTTCGTTGTGAACACTGAAGCTTTCTTT.

The gene calls are TRBV7-9 and TRBJ2-3; 11 positions agree with TRBD2. Germline CDR1 is SEHNR and CDR2 is FQNEAQ (reference sequence). The CDR3 length is 16 residues. Losses at the gene ends were 4 bases for V and 6 bases for J; bases not matched to a gene: 9. CDR3 in amino acids: CASSSLLAGGKDTQYF. The CDR3 nucleotides read TGTGCCAGCAGCTCTCTCCTAGCGGGAGGAAAGGATACGCAGTATTTT.

This chain links TRBV10-2 with TRBJ1-4; D is ambiguous. With 3 bases removed from V and 1 base from J, the gap between germline ends came to 12 bases. This CDR3 is 16 amino acids long. The germline V gene has CDR1 WSHSY and CDR2 SAAADI. Here the CDR3 reads CASSEGRSGTNEKLFF. In nucleotides, the CDR3 is TGCGCCAGCAGTGAAGGCAGATCAGGAACTAATGAAAAACTGTTTTTT.

The chain joins TRBV7-8 to TRBJ2-1; 13 bases agree with TRBD2. With 5 bases clipped from V and 4 bases from J, the junction kept 8 bases outside the gene matches. This CDR3 is built from 17 residues. The germline CDR1 and CDR2 sequences are SGHVS and FQNEAQ. Here the CDR3 DNA reads TGTGCCAGCAGCCCTAGGACTAGCGGGAGAACATACAATGAGCAGTTCTTC. It specifies CASSPRTSGRTYNEQFF.

This rearrangement joins TRBV20-1 to TRBJ1-1; unclear D gene. Germline CDR1 and CDR2: DFQATT and SNEGSKA (reference sequence). V was clipped by 7 bases and J by 2 bases, with 8 bases between them. The CDR3 contains 11 residues. CDR3: CSVGRNTEAFF. CDR3 DNA: TGCAGTGTCGGGAGAAACACTGAAGCTTTCTTT.

The V and J genes are TRBV6-1 and TRBJ2-7; D gene ambiguous. Germline V gene data show CDR1 as MNHNS and CDR2 as SASEGT. The CDR3 sequence is 13 residues long. V was shortened by 2 bases and J by 3 bases, with 8 bases between the two germline ends. The CDR3 spells CASSERDRYEQYF. CDR3 sequence (DNA): TGTGCCAGCAGTGAAAGGGATCGCTACGAGCAGTACTTC.

The genes are TRBV7-8 and TRBJ1-5; no firm D call. Germline V gene sequence: CDR1 SGHVS, CDR2 FQNEAQ. This CDR3 contains 16 residues. Trimming cost V 5 bases and J 2 bases, with 16 bases left between them. CDR3 sequence (DNA): TGTGCCAGCAGCGAGCACCCGTGGGGAGGCAATCAGCCCCAGCATTTT. Translation gives CASSEHPWGGNQPQHF.

The V gene is TRBV7-9, the J gene TRBJ2-1, with a tentative D call TRBD1 (6 bases). CDR3 size: 18 residues. CDR1 and CDR2 from the germline V gene are SEHNR and FQNEAQ (reference sequence). Trimming cost V 7 bases and J 5 bases, with 27 bases left between them. The CDR3 nucleotides are TGTGCCAGCAAAGGATTGAGTCCGGGACAAAGGGGAAACAATGAGCAGTTCTTC. Translating it yields CASKGLSPGQRGNNEQFF.

V usage is TRBV28 and J usage is TRBJ2-2; TRBD2 aligns across 11 bases. Germline V gives CDR1 MDHEN, CDR2 SYDVKM. Trimming removed 7 bases from V and 6 bases from J; junction bases left unmatched: 10. The CDR3 spans 16 residues. CDR3 sequence reads: CASTRVKLAGAGELFF. The CDR3 DNA reads as TGTGCCAGCACCCGGGTAAAACTAGCGGGAGCCGGGGAGCTGTTTTTT.

The chain is built from TRBV5-8 and TRBJ2-1; 9 positions match TRBD2. The junction had 5 bases not matched to a gene; V was cut back by 8 bases and J by 5 bases. Germline V gene data show CDR1 as SGHTS and CDR2 as YDEGEE. This CDR3 has 13 amino acids. CDR3 loop: CASGTSQNNEQFF. CDR3 DNA sequence: TGTGCCAGTGGGACTAGCCAAAACAATGAGCAGTTCTTC.

The chain employs TRBV5-1 and TRBJ2-7; no clear D gene. The CDR3 spans 12 residues. The germline CDR1 and CDR2 sequences are SGHRS and YFSETQ. The ends were cut back, 4 bases at V and 4 bases at J, with 9 bases in the middle. The CDR3 bases are TGCGCCAGCAGCCTAACTGGTTACGAGCAGTACTTC. Encoded protein: CASSLTGYEQYF.

The chain couples TRBV6-5 to TRBJ1-5; D is uncertain. V dropped 6 bases and J dropped 6 bases, with 15 bases sitting between them. CDR3 length: 14 amino acids. Per germline, CDR1 MNHEY and CDR2 SVGAGI. This chain's CDR3 is CASRGDSDLQPQHF. CDR3 bases: TGTGCCAGCAGGGGAGACTCCGACCTTCAGCCCCAGCATTTT.

This chain uses TRBV28 with TRBJ1-5, with D possibly TRBD1 on 5 matching bases. The CDR3 consists of 12 residues. Germline V gives CDR1 MDHEN, CDR2 SYDVKM. V lost 7 bases, J lost 5 bases, and 9 bases lay in between. CDR3 amino acids: CASTGPYQPQHF. DNA for the CDR3: TGTGCCAGCACGGGGCCTTATCAGCCCCAGCATTTT.

This chain connects TRBV7-9 to TRBJ1-1, with TRBD1 matching over 7 bases. Germline-derived CDR1 and CDR2 are SEHNR and FQNEAQ (reference sequence). Trimming cost V 6 bases and J 7 bases; bases outside gene matches: 5. CDR3 length: 12 amino acids. CDR3 nucleotide sequence: TGTGCCAGCAGGGAACAGGGGAATGAAGCTTTCTTT. Its translation: CASREQGNEAFF.